The 20 T cell receptor beta chains listed next were all sequenced from one sample in a study of Ad26.COV2.S vaccination and SARS-CoV-2 variants. TCRdb keeps only in-frame clones here, not all; method: immunoSEQ multiplex PCR. The sample holds some 350,000 clones, 92% seen once. This specimen consisted of peripheral blood, obtained after recovery from COVID-19. The receptors derive from a human donor who had recovered from COVID-19.

V usage is TRBV3-1 (or the pseudogene TRBV3-2) and J usage is TRBJ2-7; D remains unclear. The V gene's germline CDR1 is LGHDT and CDR2 YNNKEL (reference sequence). Trimming stripped 0 bases from V and 1 base from J, with 4 bases between. CDR3 length: 13 residues. The CDR3 loop is CASSQEGSYEQYF. DNA for the CDR3: TGTGCCAGCAGCCAAGAAGGATCCTACGAGCAGTACTTC.

The chain links TRBV27 to TRBJ2-2, with 10 nucleotides matching TRBD1. Looked up from germline, CDR1 is MNHEY and CDR2 is SMNVEV (reference sequence). There are 16 residues in the CDR3. With 4 bases clipped from V and 5 bases from J, the junction kept 7 bases outside the gene matches. As DNA, the CDR3 is TGTGCCAGCAGTTCCCCGGGACAGGGGTCGACCGGGGAGCTGTTTTTT. This translates into CASSSPGQGSTGELFF.

This clone was observed once. The V gene is TRBV28, the J gene TRBJ1-6; 9 nucleotides agree with TRBD1. Germline CDR1 MDHEN, CDR2 SYDVKM. This CDR3 has 13 residues. Trimming took 6 bases from V and 7 from J; bases not matched to a gene: 1. For the CDR3, the DNA is TGTGCCAGCAGGGACAGGGGAAATTCACCCCTCCACTTT. This sequence encodes CASRDRGNSPLHF.

This rearrangement joins TRBV5-4 to TRBJ2-1; TRBD2 matches at 8 bases. V lost 5 bases, J lost 6 bases, and 13 bases stayed unmatched. The CDR3 is 16 amino acids. Per the germline V gene, CDR1 is SGHNT and CDR2 is YYREEE (reference sequence). Written as DNA, the CDR3 is TGTGCCAGCAGGGGATCCGGGACTAGGGGGGCCAATGAGCAGTTCTTC. It encodes CASRGSGTRGANEQFF.

The chain employs TRBV7-2 and TRBJ2-5; 8 nucleotides agree with TRBD2. J lost 5 bases, V lost 0 bases, and 5 bases had no gene match. The CDR3 covers 15 residues. Per germline, CDR1 SGHTA and CDR2 FQGNSA. This CDR3 is CASSLAAGGFETQYF. The CDR3 DNA reads as TGTGCCAGCAGCTTAGCGGCGGGGGGTTTCGAGACCCAGTACTTC.

J is TRBJ1-6 and V is TRBV6-5; tentatively, D is TRBD1 (6 bases). The CDR3 covers 15 residues. Germline V gene data show CDR1 as MNHEY and CDR2 as SVGAGI. V was clipped by 6 bases and J by 6 bases, with 15 bases between them. The CDR3: CASSQQGTVNSPLHF. CDR3 bases: TGTGCCAGCAGCCAGCAGGGGACCGTTAATTCACCCCTCCACTTT.

The chain uses TRBV7-9 and TRBJ1-3; D call uncertain. The V and J ends lost 5 bases and 0 bases respectively, with 8 bases between them. Germline CDR1 SEHNR, CDR2 FQNEAQ (reference sequence). The CDR3 sequence is 14 residues long. CDR3 DNA sequence: TGTGCCAGCAGCCCCCCTTACTCTGGAAACACCATATATTTT. This sequence encodes CASSPPYSGNTIYF.

The chain uses TRBV25-1 and TRBJ2-2; 7 bases match TRBD1. J gave up 1 base and V 2 bases, and 1 base lay outside the gene matches. In germline, CDR1 is MGHDK, CDR2 SYGVNS. The CDR3 runs to 15 residues. CDR3 amino acids: CASSEGQENTGELFF. As DNA, the CDR3 is TGTGCCAGCAGTGAAGGACAGGAGAACACCGGGGAGCTGTTTTTT.

V is TRBV5-1 and J is TRBJ1-1; TRBD1 aligns across 10 bases. Germline lookup yields CDR1 SGHRS and CDR2 YFSETQ. The CDR3 has 16 amino acids. V was pared by 0 bases and J by 3 bases, with 5 bases of the junction left unmatched. CDR3: CASSLASGQGYTEAFF. The CDR3 DNA reads TGCGCCAGCAGCTTGGCATCGGGACAGGGGTACACTGAAGCTTTCTTT.

This clone was seen once. V usage is TRBV12-3 or TRBV12-4 and J usage is TRBJ1-1; 7 bases line up with TRBD1. This CDR3 has 12 amino acids. Germline trimming cut 6 bases from V and 11 bases from J; bases unmatched to any gene: 9. CDR3 coding DNA: TGTGCCAGCAGACTAGGGGGCCTGTGGGCTTTCTTT. Encoded protein: CASRLGGLWAFF.

The gene calls are TRBV25-1 and TRBJ2-1; possible D gene TRBD1, 5 bases. The CDR3 totals 13 residues. CDR1 is MGHDK, CDR2 SYGVNS, per germline. The V gene lost 3 bases and the J gene lost 6 bases, with 9 bases spanning the gap. CDR3 sequence (DNA): TGTGCCAGCAGTGACAGGGTTCGCAATGAGCAGTTCTTC. Encoded protein: CASSDRVRNEQFF.

The chain is built from TRBV2 and TRBJ2-5; no reliable D call. This CDR3 contains 14 residues. Germline CDR1 is SNHLY and CDR2 is FYNNEI. V dropped 0 bases and J dropped 5 bases, with 10 bases sitting between them. The CDR3 sequence is CASSEALFGETQYF. CDR3 in DNA: TGTGCCAGCAGTGAAGCGTTGTTCGGGGAGACCCAGTACTTC.

In this sample, this clone turned up once. The CDR3 DNA follows: TGTGCCAGCACTCCGAGGGGAGCGGATGGCTACACCTTC. The encoded protein is CASTPRGADGYTF. The rearrangement links TRBV6-6 to TRBJ1-2; TRBD1 might be the D (5 bases). Trimming shortened V by 7 bases and J by 6 bases, and 15 bases separated the two germline ends. The CDR3 extends over 13 amino acids. Germline CDR1 and CDR2: MNHNY and SVGAGI (reference sequence).

This clone was counted between two and nine times. This sequence joins TRBV6-6 and TRBJ2-2; no reliable D call. Germline-derived CDR1 and CDR2 are MNHNY and SVGAGI (reference sequence). V shed 0 bases and J shed 1 base, with 3 bases lying between them. This CDR3 has 14 residues. DNA of the CDR3: TGTGCCAGCAGTTACTCGGTGAACACCGGGGAGCTGTTTTTT. Translated: CASSYSVNTGELFF.

Turning to this clone: The sample has other DNA sequences that encode this CDR3 too. V gene TRBV6-5 combines with J gene TRBJ1-1; D remains ambiguous. Trimming shortened V by 2 bases and J by 3 bases, and 7 bases separated the two germline ends. The CDR3 is made up of 13 amino acids. Germline V gene lookup returns CDR1 MNHEY and CDR2 SVGAGI. The CDR3 bases are TGTGCCAGCAGTTACGGAGGGTACACTGAAGCTTTCTTT. It encodes CASSYGGYTEAFF.

The J gene is TRBJ1-1, the V gene TRBV29-1; 9 bases align to TRBD1. Trimming took 6 bases from V and 5 from J; bases not matched to a gene: 4. Germline CDR1 is SQVTM and CDR2 is ANQGSEA. The CDR3 spans 12 residues. The CDR3 region has the DNA TGCAGCGTCGGACAGGGGATGACTGAAGCTTTCTTT. This translates into CSVGQGMTEAFF.

V usage is TRBV2 and J usage is TRBJ2-1; 13 bases line up with TRBD2. This CDR3 comprises 15 residues. V lost 6 bases to trimming and J lost 6 bases; unmatched junction nucleotides: 5. Germline V CDR1 and CDR2: SNHLY, FYNNEI. The chain's CDR3 is CASRVTSGGRNEQFF. Written as DNA, the CDR3 is TGTGCCAGCAGGGTGACTAGCGGGGGGCGCAATGAGCAGTTCTTC. Filled out from reference TRBV2 and TRBJ2-1, the complete variable domain reads EPEVTQTPSHQVTQMGQEVILRCVPISNHLYFYWYRQILGQKVEFLVSFYNNEISEKSEIFDDQFSVERPDGSNFTLKIRSTKLEDSAMYFCASRVTSGGRNEQFFGPGTRLTVL.

The CDR3 nucleotides are TGTGCCACCAGCAGAGATCGGACAGTAGCACTTAATTCACCCCTCCACTTT. Amino acid sequence: CATSRDRTVALNSPLHF. The chain uses TRBV15 and TRBJ1-6, with D perhaps matching TRBD1 (6 bases). V was cut by 0 bases and J by 6 bases, with 15 bases left in between. This CDR3 has 17 residues. The germline gives CDR1 LNHNV, CDR2 YYDKDF (reference sequence).

This sequence joins TRBV18 and TRBJ2-2; 9 positions agree with TRBD1. This CDR3 has 15 residues. V shed 5 bases and J 6 bases; nucleotides not matched to a gene: 7. Germline assignment: CDR1 KGHSH and CDR2 LQKENI. The chain's CDR3 is CASSSRDRVAGELFF. CDR3 in DNA: TGTGCCAGCTCATCCCGGGACAGGGTCGCCGGGGAGCTGTTTTTT.

The V and J genes are TRBV19 and TRBJ2-7; 8 positions match TRBD1. This CDR3 region has 14 residues. Trimming removed 2 bases from V and 3 bases from J; junction bases left unmatched: 3. Per the germline V gene, CDR1 is LNHDA and CDR2 is SQIVND (reference sequence). The CDR3 protein is CASSITGGFYEQYF. In DNA form, the CDR3 reads TGTGCCAGTAGTATAACAGGGGGATTCTACGAGCAGTACTTC.